This is a list of T cell receptor beta chains from one sample in a study of blood T cell repertoires in COVID-19. This table comes from immunoSEQ multiplex PCR, and its TCRdb copy is limited to in-frame clones, with some not included. The table records around 230,000 clones, over 80% of them present only once. The sample consisted of peripheral blood. The receptors were gathered from a man in his forties or fifties with acute or convalescent COVID-19. The CDR3 runs from the conserved cysteine through the conserved F or W. A D gene is named only where the DNA matches it firmly. Expanded clones are given a class, and other clones once, few, many or no size at all.

j_call,d_call,clone_size,v_call,cdr3_nt,cdr3_aa
TRBJ2-1,.,.,TRBV27,TGTGCCAGCAGTCGAAACCAGGCGGGACCACACGAAGAGCAGTTCTTC,CASSRNQAGPHEEQFF
TRBJ1-2,TRBD1,.,TRBV4-3,TGCGCCAGCAGCCAGACGACAGGGGTTCGTGGTGGCTACACCTTC,CASSQTTGVRGGYTF
TRBJ1-5,TRBD1,.,TRBV6-6,TGTGCCAGCAGCCTAACCGGGACAGGTGATCAGCCCCAGCATTTT,CASSLTGTGDQPQHF
TRBJ2-1,.,once,TRBV19,TGTGCCAGTAATCAGGAGGGGCAAGAAAATGAGCAGTTCTTC,CASNQEGQENEQFF
TRBJ2-3,.,.,TRBV29-1,TGCAGCGACTTCGACTCCGGTCAAACAGATACGCAGTATTTT,CSDFDSGQTDTQYF
TRBJ2-3,.,.,TRBV3-1/TRBV3-2,TGTGCCAGCAGCCAAGCAAGCCTCGGCACAGATACGCAGTATTTT,CASSQASLGTDTQYF
TRBJ2-5,TRBD1,.,TRBV18,TGTGCCAGCTCACCCGGGACAGGTATCCAAGAGACCCAGTACTTC,CASSPGTGIQETQYF
TRBJ2-1,.,.,TRBV25-1,TGTGCCAGCAGTGAACCCATTTCAGGGGACAATGAGCAGTTCTTC,CASSEPISGDNEQFF
TRBJ2-7,.,few,TRBV7-3,TGTGCCAGCAGCTTAACAGGGGGCTACGAGCAGTACTTC,CASSLTGGYEQYF
TRBJ2-3,.,.,TRBV7-6,TGTGCCAGCAGGAGAACAGCGGGACAACTCACAGATACGCAGTATTTT,CASRRTAGQLTDTQYF
TRBJ2-3,.,.,TRBV28,TGTGCCAGCGCCCTCGGAGATACGCAGTATTTT,CASALGDTQYF